The rows below give T cell receptor beta chains drawn from one sample of a study of Tregs in tolerant kidney transplant recipients. Clones were sequenced by immunoSEQ multiplex PCR, and TCRdb holds only the in-frame ones, with some missing. The table has around 3,900 clones, 70% to 90% seen once. The sequenced sample was Tregs from blood, obtained before the transplant. The receptors derive from a human donor who received a combined kidney and bone marrow transplant. Both conserved end residues are part of each CDR3. Each record gives: CDR3 DNA, CDR3 protein, J gene, D gene, clone size, CDR3 length, V gene. D genes are given only for firm matches. Size is stated for part of the rows, as once, few or many counts, or as a class when the clone is expanded.

TGTGCCTCCAGGACCCAAACGCAGGGGACTGAAGCTTTCTTT CASRTQTQGTEAFF TRBJ1-1 - - 14 TRBV30
TGTGCCTGGAGTGCAGGGGGCTTGGGCAAAAACATTCAGTACTTC CAWSAGGLGKNIQYF TRBJ2-4 TRBD1 once 15 TRBV30
TGCGCCAGCCGTTTCGAGGAGACAGGGACGACCCAGTACTTC CASRFEETGTTQYF TRBJ2-5 TRBD1 - 14 TRBV5-1
TGTGCCAGCAGAAATTCGGGCAGGGGGCGTCTTTTTTTTTGTGGGGGCAATCAGCCCCAGCATTTT CASRNSGRGRLFFCGGNQPQHF TRBJ1-5 TRBD1 - 22 TRBV9
TGTGCCAGCAGCTTCCGGACTAGCGGGAAGACCCAGTACTTC CASSFRTSGKTQYF TRBJ2-5 TRBD2 - 14 TRBV7-2
TGTGCCAGCAGTTACGGGACAGGTCGGACTGAAGCTTTCTTT CASSYGTGRTEAFF TRBJ1-1 TRBD1 - 14 TRBV27
TGTGCCAGCACCCGAGGAGCTAATGAAAAACTGTTTTTT CASTRGANEKLFF TRBJ1-4 - - 13 TRBV27
TGTGCCAGCAGGGAGACGGGTCCCACCTACGAGCAGTACTTC CASRETGPTYEQYF TRBJ2-7 - - 14 TRBV28
TGTGCCAGCAGTACTCCGGGACTAGCGGGAGTGGGGGGGACCGGGGAGCTGTTTTTT CASSTPGLAGVGGTGELFF TRBJ2-2 TRBD2 - 19 TRBV2
TGTGCCAGCAGCTTAGACATAGCGGGAGTAGGTGAGCAGTTCTTC CASSLDIAGVGEQFF TRBJ2-1 TRBD2 - 15 TRBV7-9